The 29 T cell receptor beta chains below were found in one sample sequenced in a study of Tregs in tolerant kidney transplant recipients. The table came from immunoSEQ multiplex PCR; TCRdb's copy has only in-frame clones and leaves some out. Of over 50,000 clones listed, approximately 85% are singletons. Source: Tregs from blood, taken before the transplant. The source of these receptors is a human donor who received a combined kidney and bone marrow transplant.

The V gene is TRBV6-5, the J gene TRBJ1-2, with D tentatively TRBD1 (6 bases). CDR3 length: 13 amino acids. Trimming left V 0 bases short and J 8 bases short, with 10 bases between. The V gene's germline CDR1 is MNHEY and CDR2 SVGAGI. CDR3 residues: CASSYSGGGGYTF. The CDR3 DNA reads as TGTGCCAGCAGTTACTCTGGGGGCGGAGGCTACACCTTC.

This clone occurred a few times. This rearrangement joins TRBV19 to TRBJ1-1, with D tentatively TRBD1 (5 bases). From germline, CDR1 is LNHDA and CDR2 SQIVND (reference sequence). Trimming took off 6 bases at V and 1 base at J, with 6 bases between the two ends. The CDR3 has 12 residues. CDR3 region: CASSDRNTEAFF. The CDR3 DNA follows: TGTGCCAGTAGCGACAGGAACACTGAAGCTTTCTTT.

The rearrangement links TRBV28 to TRBJ1-1, with TRBD1 matching 9 bases. Losses at the gene ends were 6 bases for V and 7 bases for J; bases not matched to a gene: 12. From germline, CDR1 is MDHEN and CDR2 SYDVKM. The CDR3 is made up of 15 amino acids. The CDR3 loop reads CASRPGDRDFGEAFF. In nucleotides, the CDR3 is TGTGCCAGCAGGCCCGGGGACAGGGATTTTGGTGAAGCTTTCTTT.

The V and J genes are TRBV9 and TRBJ2-3; D is uncertain. The CDR3 sequence is 18 residues long. V lost 0 bases and J lost 1, with 18 bases in between. Per germline, CDR1 SGDLS and CDR2 YYNGEE. For the CDR3, the DNA is TGTGCCAGCAGCGTAGGGGCACGAGTGCGACACGGCACAGATACGCAGTATTTT. Residues: CASSVGARVRHGTDTQYF.

Concerning this clone: This sample includes further DNA sequences coding for the same CDR3. V gene TRBV2 combines with J gene TRBJ2-1, with D perhaps TRBD1 (5 bases). Germline lookup yields CDR1 SNHLY and CDR2 FYNNEI. V shed 6 bases and J shed 3 bases, with 21 bases lying between them. The CDR3 is 17 amino acids. The CDR3 protein is CASRPRTSRRDYNEQFF. DNA of the CDR3: TGTGCCAGCAGGCCCCGGACAAGCCGAAGAGACTACAATGAGCAGTTCTTC.

The rearrangement joins TRBV19 to TRBJ2-1; tentative D call: TRBD1 (6 bases). The V gene lost 5 bases and the J gene lost 10 bases, with 21 bases spanning the gap. Germline V lookup: CDR1 LNHDA, CDR2 SQIVND (reference sequence). The CDR3 length is 15 residues. In DNA, the CDR3 is TGTGCCAGTAGTGCCCGGGACACGGCCCTCAGGGAGCAGTTCTTC. The encoded protein is CASSARDTALREQFF.

The V and J genes are TRBV11-1 and TRBJ1-1; D uncertain. Germline-derived CDR1 and CDR2 are SGHAT and FQDESV (reference sequence). The CDR3 covers 15 residues. Trimming cost V 1 base and J 3 bases, with 12 bases left between them. The CDR3 protein is CASSLVSGLYTEAFF. The DNA for the CDR3 is TGTGCCAGCAGCTTAGTATCGGGGTTGTACACTGAAGCTTTCTTT.

About this clone itself: At one end, the junction sequence differs from germline, possibly due to a read error. The chain employs TRBV6-1 and TRBJ1-2, with D perhaps TRBD1 (5 bases). The CDR3 covers 9 residues. Germline V lookup: CDR1 MNHNS, CDR2 SASEGT. This CDR3 is CASSDQGFF. CDR3 sequence (DNA): TGTGCCAGCAGTGACCAGGGTTTCTTC.

The chain links TRBV19 to TRBJ1-1; D perhaps matches TRBD1 (6 bases). Germline CDR1 reads LNHDA; CDR2 reads SQIVND (reference sequence). The CDR3 covers 12 residues. The germline V and J ends were trimmed by 10 bases and 2 bases, with 11 bases remaining between them. CDR3 protein: CATRGRNTEAFF. CDR3 DNA sequence: TGTGCCACCAGGGGCAGAAACACTGAAGCTTTCTTT.

The gene calls are TRBV27 and TRBJ2-5; D could derive from TRBD1 or TRBD2 (5 bases each). TRBJ2-7 matches the DNA end more closely, so the J call is doubtful. Germline V gene lookup returns CDR1 MNHEY and CDR2 SMNVEV (reference sequence). The CDR3 extends over 14 amino acids. CDR3 in DNA: TGTGCCAGCAAACCAAATTATGGGGGATACGAGCAGTACTTC. Amino acids: CASKPNYGGYEQYF.

The chain combines TRBV4-1 with TRBJ2-1; 8 positions agree with TRBD2. The CDR3 sequence is 16 residues long. The germline gives CDR1 MGHRA, CDR2 YSYEKL. V shed 4 bases, J shed 4 bases, and the junction held 9 bases outside the gene matches. This CDR3 is CASSLWVAGSYNEQFF. The CDR3 region has the DNA TGCGCCAGCAGCCTCTGGGTAGCGGGATCTTACAATGAGCAGTTCTTC.

The J gene is TRBJ2-3, the V gene TRBV7-9, with 9 bases identical to TRBD2. From germline, CDR1 is SEHNR and CDR2 FQNEAQ (reference sequence). Trimming at V came to 6 bases and at J to 2 bases, leaving 6 bases not matched to a gene. The CDR3 runs 15 residues. This CDR3 is CASRPLAGNTDTQYF. The CDR3 nucleotides read TGTGCCAGCAGACCTCTAGCGGGAAACACAGATACGCAGTATTTT.

The chain couples TRBV7-6 to TRBJ2-5; maybe TRBD2 (5 bases). Germline lookup yields CDR1 SGHVS and CDR2 FNYEAQ. This CDR3 comprises 16 residues. V was cut by 5 bases and J by 5 bases, with 21 bases left in between. This chain's CDR3 is CASSLRTSGSRETQYF. The DNA of the CDR3 is TGTGCCAGCAGCCTAAGGACTTCAGGAAGTAGGGAGACCCAGTACTTC. Looking up the rest from reference TRBV7-6 and TRBJ2-5 gives the full variable domain: GAGVSQSPRYKVTKRGQDVALRCDPISGHVSLYWYRQALGQGPEFLTYFNYEAQQDKSGLPNDRFSAERPEGSISTLTIQRTEQRDSAMYRCASSLRTSGSRETQYFGPGTRLLVL.

The V call is TRBV19, the J call TRBJ1-5; TRBD1 might be the D (5 bases). The V gene's germline CDR1 is LNHDA and CDR2 SQIVND (reference sequence). The CDR3 has 15 residues. The V gene lost 4 bases and the J gene lost 0 bases, with 10 bases spanning the gap. CDR3 sequence reads: CASSTGGYSNQPQHF. The CDR3, as DNA: TGTGCCAGTAGTACCGGGGGATATAGCAATCAGCCCCAGCATTTT.

The rearrangement uses TRBV10-2 and TRBJ2-6, with 9 bases lining up with TRBD1. From germline, CDR1 is WSHSY and CDR2 SAAADI. The CDR3 extends over 20 amino acids. Trimming at V came to 2 bases and at J to 3 bases, leaving 14 bases not matched to a gene. In DNA, the CDR3 is TGCGCCAGCAGTGAGCCCAGGGGCGGACAGGGGTACTATGGGGCCAACGTCCTGACTTTC. Translated, it gives CASSEPRGGQGYYGANVLTF.

This rearrangement joins TRBV18 to TRBJ2-5; D is ambiguous. The CDR3 has 12 amino acids. Germline V CDR1 and CDR2: KGHSH, LQKENI. V was trimmed by 6 bases and J by 0 bases, leaving 5 bases between them. CDR3 DNA sequence: TGTGCCAGCTCGACGAACCAAGAGACCCAGTACTTC. Its protein is CASSTNQETQYF.

This chain connects TRBV29-1 to TRBJ2-3; 7 positions agree with TRBD1. Germline loops: CDR1 SQVTM, CDR2 ANQGSEA. The CDR3 has 15 residues. The trim removed 3 bases at V and 2 bases at J, leaving 8 bases unmatched. CDR3 nucleotide sequence: TGCAGCGTTGAGAAGACAGGGCCCCTCACAGATACGCAGTATTTT. It translates to CSVEKTGPLTDTQYF.

The genes are TRBV18 and TRBJ2-2; no clear D. V dropped 1 base and J dropped 6 bases, with 12 bases sitting between them. The CDR3 is made up of 15 amino acids. From germline, CDR1 is KGHSH and CDR2 LQKENI. CDR3 sequence (DNA): TGTGCCAGCTCACCACAGGGATATTTCCCCGGGGAGCTGTTTTTT. Its translation is CASSPQGYFPGELFF.

The chain is built from TRBV5-5 and TRBJ1-5; D not resolved. This CDR3 has 14 amino acids. In germline, CDR1 is SGHKS, CDR2 YYEKEE (reference sequence). Trimming removed 1 base from V and 3 bases from J, with 8 bases in between. The CDR3 DNA sequence: TGTGCCAGCAGCTTGAATAGTCTCAATCAGCCCCAGCATTTT. Its protein is CASSLNSLNQPQHF.

The count of this clone is one. The CDR3 protein is CASRRRRWGTDTQYF. The CDR3 DNA follows: TGTGCCAGCAGGCGTCGACGTTGGGGCACAGATACGCAGTATTTT. This chain uses TRBV5-6 with TRBJ2-3; no clear D gene. Germline V gene data show CDR1 as SGHDT and CDR2 as YYEEEE. V shed 5 bases and J shed 1 base, with 14 bases lying between them. This CDR3 has 15 residues. Full variable domain (outside the CDR3, taken from reference TRBV5-6 and TRBJ2-3): DAGVTQSPTHLIKTRGQQVTLRCSPKSGHDTVSWYQQALGQGPQFIFQYYEEEERQRGNFPDRFSGHQFPNYSSELNVNALLLGDSALYLCASRRRRWGTDTQYFGPGTRLTVL.

The chain employs TRBV7-8 and TRBJ2-5; the D gene is possibly TRBD1 (6 bases). Germline-derived CDR1 and CDR2 are SGHVS and FQNEAQ. V was cut by 5 bases and J by 2 bases, with 12 bases left in between. The length of the CDR3 is 14 residues. Written as DNA, the CDR3 is TGTGCCAGCAGCCCCAGACAGGCACAAGAGACCCAGTACTTC. Protein sequence: CASSPRQAQETQYF. Combining the CDR3 with reference TRBV7-8 and TRBJ2-5 gives the whole variable domain GAGVSQSPRYKVAKRGQDVALRCDPISGHVSLFWYQQALGQGPEFLTYFQNEAQLDKSGLPSDRFFAERPEGSVSTLKIQRTQQEDSAVYLCASSPRQAQETQYFGPGTRLLVL.

V is TRBV11-3 and J is TRBJ2-1, with 7 bases matching TRBD2. V was clipped by 3 bases and J by 4 bases; unmatched bases: 3. Looked up from germline, CDR1 is SGHNT and CDR2 is YENEEA. This CDR3 is built from 14 residues. The CDR3 bases are TGTGCCAGCAGCTTGGAGCGGGGATACAATGAGCAGTTCTTC. Translation gives CASSLERGYNEQFF. Full variable domain (rest looked up from reference TRBV11-3 and TRBJ2-1): EAGVVQSPRYKIIEKKQPVAFWCNPISGHNTLYWYLQNLGQGPELLIRYENEEAVDDSQLPKDRFSAERLKGVDSTLKIQPAELGDSAVYLCASSLERGYNEQFFGPGTRLTVL.

The V gene is TRBV18, the J gene TRBJ2-6; 8 nucleotides agree with TRBD2. V was clipped by 6 bases and J by 3 bases; unmatched bases: 19. This CDR3 has 20 amino acids. Germline lookup yields CDR1 KGHSH and CDR2 LQKENI. CDR3 sequence: CASSPIVSGSSFSGANVLTF. CDR3 DNA: TGTGCCAGCTCCCCCATTGTAAGCGGGAGCTCATTTAGTGGGGCCAACGTCCTGACTTTC.

The V gene is TRBV6-4, the J gene TRBJ1-1, with D maybe TRBD1 (6 bases). V dropped 8 bases and J dropped 1 base, with 14 bases sitting between them. The CDR3 has 14 amino acids. CDR1 MRHNA and CDR2 SNTAGT come from the germline V gene. The CDR3 DNA follows: TGTGCCAGCCGCCCCTGGGGGCAGAACACTGAAGCTTTCTTT. Translated, it gives CASRPWGQNTEAFF.

The chain recombines TRBV5-1 with TRBJ2-3, with 8 bases matching TRBD1. This CDR3 is built from 14 residues. V was pared by 4 bases and J by 5 bases, with 6 bases of the junction left unmatched. Per germline, CDR1 SGHRS and CDR2 YFSETQ. The CDR3 here is CASSPRGLGDTQYF. DNA for the CDR3: TGCGCCAGCAGCCCCAGGGGGCTGGGAGATACGCAGTATTTT.

V is TRBV29-1 and J is TRBJ2-1; D possibly corresponds to TRBD1 (7 bases). V was shortened by 2 bases and J by 4 bases, with 12 bases between the two germline ends. The CDR3 extends over 14 amino acids. The germline CDR1 and CDR2 sequences are SQVTM and ANQGSEA. CDR3 region: CSVETRGRYNEQFF. The CDR3 DNA follows: TGCAGCGTTGAAACCAGGGGGAGGTACAATGAGCAGTTCTTC.

The chain recombines TRBV6-5 with TRBJ1-3, with D possibly TRBD1 on 6 matching bases. Germline lookup yields CDR1 MNHEY and CDR2 SVGAGI. Trimming stripped 0 bases from V and 3 bases from J, with 12 bases between. There are 16 residues in the CDR3. Here the CDR3 reads CASSYSRGAGGNTIYF. Written as DNA, the CDR3 is TGTGCCAGCAGTTACTCGCGGGGGGCTGGTGGAAACACCATATATTTT.

The chain has TRBV29-1 and TRBJ2-1; tentatively, D is TRBD1 (7 bases). With 6 bases removed from V and 6 bases from J, the gap between germline ends came to 12 bases. The CDR3 is made up of 12 amino acids. The germline CDR1 and CDR2 sequences are SQVTM and ANQGSEA. The CDR3 is CSVIRGANEQFF. Here the CDR3 DNA reads TGCAGCGTCATCAGGGGGGCCAATGAGCAGTTCTTC.

The chain carries TRBV7-2 and TRBJ1-2; the D gene is possibly TRBD1 (6 bases). Deletions cut 4 bases from V and 4 bases from J, with 16 bases between. The CDR3 runs 15 residues. Germline assignment: CDR1 SGHTA and CDR2 FQGNSA. CDR3 nucleotides: TGTGCCAGCAGCTCGCCCGGGGGGCAGGTCTATGGCTACACCTTC. It is translated as CASSSPGGQVYGYTF.